This T cell receptor (beta chain) was obtained from a study of early stage breast cancer tumors. Some clones are missing from TCRdb's copy, which holds only in-frame ones; the method was immunoSEQ multiplex PCR. The table lists under 20,000 clones, about 83% of them singletons. Study-wide results and limits: Enriched TCRB sequences shared across patients were mostly commonly generated sequences. Compared with adjacent normal breast, tumors showed about 2.5-fold denser, more clonal T cells. Chain pairing and CD4, CD8 or FOXP3 expression were not captured.

Concerning this clone: No antigen is known for it.

The sequence came from a person aged 65 to 79 with breast cancer. Material: blood.

CDR3 loop: CASTSWRAEAFF. CDR3 nucleotide sequence: TGTGCCAGCACCTCCTGGCGGGCTGAAGCTTTCTTT. The rearrangement uses TRBV6-5 and TRBJ1-1, with D unresolved. V was clipped by 7 bases and J by 6 bases, with 12 bases between them. Germline CDR1 MNHEY, CDR2 SVGAGI. CDR3 size: 12 residues.